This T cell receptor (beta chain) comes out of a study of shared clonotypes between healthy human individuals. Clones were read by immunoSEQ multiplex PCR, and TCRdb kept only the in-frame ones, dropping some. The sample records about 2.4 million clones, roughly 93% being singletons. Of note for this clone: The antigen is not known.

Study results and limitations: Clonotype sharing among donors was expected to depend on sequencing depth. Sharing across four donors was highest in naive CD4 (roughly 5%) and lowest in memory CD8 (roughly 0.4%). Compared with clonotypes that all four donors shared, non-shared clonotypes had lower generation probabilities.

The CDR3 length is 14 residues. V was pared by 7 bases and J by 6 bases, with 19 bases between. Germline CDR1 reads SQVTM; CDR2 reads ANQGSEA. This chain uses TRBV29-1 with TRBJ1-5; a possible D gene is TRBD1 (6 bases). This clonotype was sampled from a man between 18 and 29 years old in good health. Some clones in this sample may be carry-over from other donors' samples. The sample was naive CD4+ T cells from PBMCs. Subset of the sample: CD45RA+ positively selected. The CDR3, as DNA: TGCAGCGCCCAAGGAGGGGGGCCGGGTCAGCCCCAGCATTTT. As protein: CSAQGGGPGQPQHF.